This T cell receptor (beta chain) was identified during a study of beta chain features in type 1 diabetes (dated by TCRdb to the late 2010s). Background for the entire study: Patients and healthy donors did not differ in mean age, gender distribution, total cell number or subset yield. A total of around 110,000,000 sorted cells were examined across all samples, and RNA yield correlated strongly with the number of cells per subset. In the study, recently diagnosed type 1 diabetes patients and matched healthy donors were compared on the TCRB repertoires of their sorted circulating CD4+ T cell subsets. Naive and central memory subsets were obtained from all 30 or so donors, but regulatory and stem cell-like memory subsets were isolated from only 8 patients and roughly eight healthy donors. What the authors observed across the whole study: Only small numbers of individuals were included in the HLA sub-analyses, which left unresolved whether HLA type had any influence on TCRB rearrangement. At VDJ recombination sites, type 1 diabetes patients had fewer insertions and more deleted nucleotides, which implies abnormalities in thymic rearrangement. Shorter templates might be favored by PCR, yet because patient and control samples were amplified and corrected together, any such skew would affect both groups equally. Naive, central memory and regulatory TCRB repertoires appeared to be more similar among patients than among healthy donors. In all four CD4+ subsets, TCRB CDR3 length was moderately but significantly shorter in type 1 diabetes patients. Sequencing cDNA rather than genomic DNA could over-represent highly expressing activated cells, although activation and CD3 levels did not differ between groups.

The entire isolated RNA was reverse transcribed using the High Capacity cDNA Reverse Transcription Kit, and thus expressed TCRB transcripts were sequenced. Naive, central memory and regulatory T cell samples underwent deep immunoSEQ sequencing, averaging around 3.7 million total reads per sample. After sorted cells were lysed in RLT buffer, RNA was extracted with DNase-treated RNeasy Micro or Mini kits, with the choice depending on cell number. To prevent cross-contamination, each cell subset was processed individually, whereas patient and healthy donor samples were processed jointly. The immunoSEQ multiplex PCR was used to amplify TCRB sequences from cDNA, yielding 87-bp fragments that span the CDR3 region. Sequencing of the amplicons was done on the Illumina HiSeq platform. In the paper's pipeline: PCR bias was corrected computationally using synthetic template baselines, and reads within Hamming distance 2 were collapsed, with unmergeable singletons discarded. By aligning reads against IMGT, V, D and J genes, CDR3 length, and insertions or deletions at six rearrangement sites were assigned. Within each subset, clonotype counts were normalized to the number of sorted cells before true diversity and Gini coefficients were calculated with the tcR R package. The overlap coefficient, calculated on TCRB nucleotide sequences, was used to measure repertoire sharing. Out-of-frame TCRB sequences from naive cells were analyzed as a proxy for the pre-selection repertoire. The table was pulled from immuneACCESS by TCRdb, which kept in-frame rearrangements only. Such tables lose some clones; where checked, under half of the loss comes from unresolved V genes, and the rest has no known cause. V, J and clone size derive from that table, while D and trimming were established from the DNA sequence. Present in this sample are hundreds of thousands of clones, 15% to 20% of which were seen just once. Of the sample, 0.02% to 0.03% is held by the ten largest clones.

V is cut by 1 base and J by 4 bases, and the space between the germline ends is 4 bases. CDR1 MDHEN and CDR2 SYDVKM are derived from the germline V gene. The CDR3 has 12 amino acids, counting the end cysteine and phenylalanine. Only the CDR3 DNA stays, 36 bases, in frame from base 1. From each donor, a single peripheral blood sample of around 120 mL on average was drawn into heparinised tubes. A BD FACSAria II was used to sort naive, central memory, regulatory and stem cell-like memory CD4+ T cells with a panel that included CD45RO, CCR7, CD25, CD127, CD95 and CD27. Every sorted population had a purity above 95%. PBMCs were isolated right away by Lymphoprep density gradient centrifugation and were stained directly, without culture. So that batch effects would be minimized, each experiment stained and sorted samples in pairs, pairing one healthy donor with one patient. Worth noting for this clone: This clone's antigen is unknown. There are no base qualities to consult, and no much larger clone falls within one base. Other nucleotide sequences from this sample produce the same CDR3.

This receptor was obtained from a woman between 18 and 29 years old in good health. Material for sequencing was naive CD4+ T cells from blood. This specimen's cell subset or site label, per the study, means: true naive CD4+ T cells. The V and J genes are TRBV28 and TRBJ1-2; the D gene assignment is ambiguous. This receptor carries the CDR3 CASSLSGYGYTF. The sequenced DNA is TGTGCCAGCAGTTTATCAGGCTATGGCTACACCTTC.